This T cell receptor (beta chain) came from a study of a mutant IDH1 vaccine in newly diagnosed glioma. As for the study in general: Earlier care involved radiotherapy, temozolomide, or both, and the majority received both.

Germline CDR1 is MNHEY and CDR2 is SVGAGI. CDR3 length: 14 amino acids. Trimming stripped 2 bases from V and 8 bases from J, with 13 bases between. In regard to this clone: The antigen is unknown.

The study, taken as a whole, reports: Overall, 93.3% of patients had vaccine-induced immune responses. Top peripheral T cell clonotype shifts appeared unrelated to pseudoprogression.

The time point is: baseline, week 1 (first vaccination visit). Specified treatment: pre-vaccination baseline after standard-of-care therapy. New IDH1-mutant, ATRX-lost WHO grade 3 or 4 astrocytomas occurred in donors. TCRdb's table, derived via immunoSEQ multiplex PCR, lists solely in-frame clones and lacks some. The sample lists about 66,000 clones, around 86% occurring once. The V and J genes are TRBV6-5 and TRBJ1-5, with D perhaps TRBD1 (6 bases). Sample: PBMCs, taken from a glioma patient treated with radiotherapy, temozolomide or both. The clonotype comes from a man aged 25-45 years with glioma. The CDR3 coding sequence is TGTGCCAGCAGTTACGACAGGTCCTTTGAGCCCCAGCATTTT. Translated: CASSYDRSFEPQHF.